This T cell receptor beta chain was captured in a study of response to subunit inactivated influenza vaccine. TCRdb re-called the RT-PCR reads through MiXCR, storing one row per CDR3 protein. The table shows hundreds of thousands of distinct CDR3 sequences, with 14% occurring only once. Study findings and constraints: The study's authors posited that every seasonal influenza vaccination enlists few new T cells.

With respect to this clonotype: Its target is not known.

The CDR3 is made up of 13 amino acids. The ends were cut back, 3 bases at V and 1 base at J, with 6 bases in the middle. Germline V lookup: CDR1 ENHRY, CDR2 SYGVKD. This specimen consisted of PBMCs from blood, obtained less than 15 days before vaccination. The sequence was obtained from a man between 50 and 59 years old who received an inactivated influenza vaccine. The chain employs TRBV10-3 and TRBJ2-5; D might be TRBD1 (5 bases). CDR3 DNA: TGTGCCATCAGTGACAGGGTCCAAGAGACCCAGTACTTC. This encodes CAISDRVQETQYF.